One sample yielded the 29 T cell receptor beta chains listed below, sequenced in a study of a mutant IDH1 vaccine in newly diagnosed glioma. The time point denotes: week 35, safety follow-up. Mutant IDH1 20-mer peptide, at 300 ug, made up each vaccine dose, with topical imiquimod. Antigens for these TCRs are unknown. Repertoires were generated with immunoSEQ multiplex PCR, while TCRdb's copy carries only in-frame clones and drops some. This table has some 29,000 clones, about three quarters appearing once. Sequences were derived from PBMCs, sampled from a glioma patient whose treatment included an IDH1 peptide vaccine. These receptors were taken from a man aged 50 to 59 with glioma.

The V and J genes are TRBV13 and TRBJ2-7; 8 nucleotides align to TRBD2. J was trimmed by 2 bases and V by 5 bases; bases with no gene match: 8. The germline gives CDR1 PRHDT, CDR2 FYEKMQ (reference sequence). CDR3 length: 15 residues. The CDR3 nucleotides read TGTGCCAGCAGCGAAGGACTAGCAGATACCTACGAGCAGTACTTC. Encoded protein: CASSEGLADTYEQYF.

DNA of the CDR3: TGCAGCGTTGGGTCCAATGAGCAGTTCTTC. It codes for CSVGSNEQFF. The chain employs TRBV29-1 and TRBJ2-1; D is unresolved. The CDR3 totals 10 residues. From germline, CDR1 is SQVTM and CDR2 ANQGSEA. Trimming took 4 bases from V and 6 from J, leaving 4 bases between them.

The chain uses TRBV27 and TRBJ2-1; D ambiguous. The V gene's germline CDR1 is MNHEY and CDR2 SMNVEV (reference sequence). Trimming shortened V by 5 bases and J by 9 bases, and 11 bases separated the two germline ends. There are 12 residues in the CDR3. The CDR3, as DNA: TGTGCCAGCAGTCAGGTCCGTGGTGAGCAGTTCTTC. This sequence encodes CASSQVRGEQFF.

The V gene is TRBV19, the J gene TRBJ1-5; no reliable D call. The germline V gene has CDR1 LNHDA and CDR2 SQIVND (reference sequence). This CDR3 spans 14 amino acids. The ends were cut back, 1 base at V and 4 bases at J, with 8 bases in the middle. CDR3 residues: CASSIVGENQPQHF. The CDR3 DNA is TGTGCCAGTAGTATAGTAGGAGAAAATCAGCCCCAGCATTTT. The full variable domain, rest sourced from reference TRBV19 and TRBJ1-5, is DGGITQSPKYLFRKEGQNVTLSCEQNLNHDAMYWYRQDPGQGLRLIYYSQIVNDFQKGDIAEGYSVSREKKESFPLTVTSAQKNPTAFYLCASSIVGENQPQHFGDGTRLSIL.

The gene calls are TRBV7-2 and TRBJ2-3; 8 bases are a match to TRBD2. In germline, CDR1 is SGHTA, CDR2 FQGNSA. J was trimmed by 0 bases and V by 4 bases; bases with no gene match: 3. The CDR3 consists of 15 residues. CDR3 protein: CASSSQRGSTDTQYF. The CDR3 DNA sequence: TGTGCCAGCAGCTCCCAGCGGGGGAGCACAGATACGCAGTATTTT.

The chain combines TRBV6-6 with TRBJ2-1; 9 nucleotides line up with TRBD2. The CDR3 sequence is 14 residues long. CDR1 and CDR2 (germline): MNHNY, SVGAGI (reference sequence). V lost 5 bases, J lost 4 bases, and 3 bases stayed unmatched. CDR3 sequence: CASSSGGTYNEQFF. CDR3 in DNA: TGTGCCAGCAGTAGCGGGGGGACTTACAATGAGCAGTTCTTC.

This chain links TRBV19 with TRBJ2-7, with 10 bases lining up with TRBD1. V trimming: 5 bases; J trimming: 3 bases; junction bases outside the gene matches: 10. The CDR3 has 16 residues. From germline, CDR1 is LNHDA and CDR2 SQIVND (reference sequence). This CDR3 reads CASSVTGDRGYYEQYF. CDR3 DNA sequence: TGTGCCAGTAGTGTTACCGGGGACAGGGGCTACTACGAGCAGTACTTC.

The chain has TRBV11-2 and TRBJ2-2; no definite D call. The CDR3 totals 15 residues. Germline V gene lookup returns CDR1 SGHAT and CDR2 FQNNGV. The V gene lost 3 bases and the J gene lost 0 bases, with 8 bases spanning the gap. CDR3 loop: CASSFGTANTGELFF. The DNA of the CDR3 is TGTGCCAGCAGCTTTGGCACGGCGAACACCGGGGAGCTGTTTTTT.

The V and J genes are TRBV30 and TRBJ1-2, with D possibly being TRBD1 (5 bases). Per the germline V gene, CDR1 is GTSNPN and CDR2 is SVGIG (reference sequence). This CDR3 is 14 amino acids long. V shed 4 bases and J shed 4 bases, with 16 bases lying between them. The CDR3 is CAWIGGGFFYGYTF. The CDR3 coding sequence is TGTGCCTGGATTGGGGGGGGTTTCTTCTATGGCTACACCTTC.

This rearrangement joins TRBV27 to TRBJ1-1; D uncertain. The CDR3 sequence is 14 residues long. Germline V gene lookup returns CDR1 MNHEY and CDR2 SMNVEV (reference sequence). The germline V and J ends were trimmed by 3 bases and 2 bases, with 10 bases remaining between them. The CDR3 is CASSFGSHNTEAFF. In DNA form, the CDR3 reads TGTGCCAGCAGTTTCGGCAGCCACAACACTGAAGCTTTCTTT.

This chain connects TRBV19 to TRBJ2-1; D remains unclear. Trimming took off 1 base at V and 9 bases at J, with 7 bases between the two ends. This CDR3 contains 12 residues. Germline V CDR1 and CDR2: LNHDA, SQIVND (reference sequence). The CDR3 here is CASSIGGSEQFF. CDR3 coding DNA: TGTGCCAGTAGTATAGGTGGCAGTGAGCAGTTCTTC.

The chain recombines TRBV2 with TRBJ2-3, with 7 bases matching TRBD2. The germline gives CDR1 SNHLY, CDR2 FYNNEI. V shed 6 bases, J shed 6 bases, and the junction held 6 bases outside the gene matches. There are 13 residues in the CDR3. In DNA form, the CDR3 reads TGTGCCAGCAGCTGGGGGGGTAGGGATACGCAGTATTTT. It translates to CASSWGGRDTQYF.

V and J are TRBV5-1 and TRBJ2-2, with 10 bases identical to TRBD1. Germline V CDR1 and CDR2: SGHRS, YFSETQ. This CDR3 spans 15 amino acids. J gave up 5 bases and V 1 base, and 2 bases lay outside the gene matches. This CDR3 reads CASSLMGQGTGELFF. The CDR3, as DNA: TGCGCCAGCAGCTTGATGGGACAGGGGACCGGGGAGCTGTTTTTT.

The gene calls are TRBV10-3 and TRBJ1-2; 12 bases align to TRBD1. Trimming took 0 bases from V and 7 from J; bases not matched to a gene: 6. The CDR3 runs to 16 residues. Germline lookup yields CDR1 ENHRY and CDR2 SYGVKD. Here the CDR3 DNA reads TGTGCCATCAGTGAGTCGGGACAGGGGGCCCTCGGTGGCTACACCTTC. As protein: CAISESGQGALGGYTF.

The rearrangement links TRBV4-3 to TRBJ1-5, with D possibly being TRBD1 (5 bases). The CDR3 length is 17 residues. Germline V gives CDR1 LGHNA, CDR2 YSLEER. Between the trimmed V and J ends, which lost 0 bases and 2 bases, there was a span of 14 bases. CDR3 protein: CASSQDPGQGGNQPQHF. The DNA for the CDR3 is TGCGCCAGCAGCCAAGATCCCGGGCAGGGCGGCAATCAGCCCCAGCATTTT.

The rearrangement uses TRBV4-1 and TRBJ2-7; D is ambiguous. Germline lookup yields CDR1 MGHRA and CDR2 YSYEKL. This CDR3 is built from 14 residues. V lost 0 bases to trimming and J lost 1 base, with 7 bases between them. CDR3: CASSQDLGSYEQYF. CDR3 DNA sequence: TGCGCCAGCAGCCAAGATCTGGGTTCCTACGAGCAGTACTTC.

V usage is TRBV9 and J usage is TRBJ2-1; no reliable D call. Germline V gene lookup returns CDR1 SGDLS and CDR2 YYNGEE. V lost 0 bases and J lost 0, with 7 bases in between. The CDR3 spans 15 residues. CDR3 nucleotide sequence: TGTGCCAGCAGCGTAGAGGTGGGCTCCTACAATGAGCAGTTCTTC. This codes for CASSVEVGSYNEQFF.

This clone was seen more than once but under ten times. The rearrangement joins TRBV4-1 to TRBJ1-5, with TRBD1 matching 7 bases. V trimming: 4 bases; J trimming: 1 base; junction bases outside the gene matches: 4. This CDR3 is 15 amino acids long. The V gene's germline CDR1 is MGHRA and CDR2 YSYEKL. The CDR3 sequence: CASSLDRESNQPQHF. CDR3 nucleotide sequence: TGCGCCAGCAGCCTAGACAGGGAGAGCAATCAGCCCCAGCATTTT.

The chain has TRBV7-2 and TRBJ1-3; D remains ambiguous. Trimming took 0 bases from V and 1 from J, leaving 7 bases between them. Germline V gene sequence: CDR1 SGHTA, CDR2 FQGNSA. The CDR3 consists of 15 residues. CDR3 bases: TGTGCCAGCAGCTTAGCATTCGAATCTGGAAACACCATATATTTT. It yields the protein CASSLAFESGNTIYF.

In its sample, this clone was seen a few times. The V and J genes are TRBV7-2 and TRBJ2-2, with D perhaps assigned TRBD1 or TRBD2 (5 bases each). CDR3 size: 15 residues. Trimming stripped 3 bases from V and 2 bases from J, with 10 bases between. Germline CDR1 reads SGHTA; CDR2 reads FQGNSA. The CDR3 coding sequence is TGTGCCAGCAGCTTTGGGGGAGTCAACACCGGGGAGCTGTTTTTT. It yields the protein CASSFGGVNTGELFF. Drawing the rest from reference TRBV7-2 and TRBJ2-2, the complete variable domain is GAGVSQSPSNKVTEKGKDVELRCDPISGHTALYWYRQSLGQGLEFLIYFQGNSAPDKSGLPSDRFSAERTGGSVSTLTIQRTQQEDSAVYLCASSFGGVNTGELFFGEGSRLTVL.

The chain employs TRBV30 and TRBJ2-2; D is uncertain. Trimming stripped 0 bases from V and 1 base from J, with 9 bases between. The CDR3 covers 15 residues. Germline V CDR1 and CDR2: GTSNPN, SVGIG (reference sequence). CDR3 sequence: CAWSVVAGNTGELFF. DNA for the CDR3: TGTGCCTGGAGTGTGGTGGCAGGGAACACCGGGGAGCTGTTTTTT.

The rearrangement joins TRBV13 to TRBJ2-7, with TRBD1 matching over 10 bases. V was pared by 5 bases and J by 7 bases, with 11 bases of the junction left unmatched. Looked up from germline, CDR1 is PRHDT and CDR2 is FYEKMQ (reference sequence). The CDR3 contains 15 residues. As DNA, the CDR3 is TGTGCCAGCAGCCTTGAGGGGACAGGGGTGCAAGAGCAGTACTTC. Amino acid sequence: CASSLEGTGVQEQYF.

V gene TRBV6-4 combines with J gene TRBJ2-3; 8 bases are shared with TRBD2. Germline V gives CDR1 MRHNA, CDR2 SNTAGT. Unmatched junction bases numbered 0, after V lost 3 bases and J lost 1 base. The CDR3 contains 14 residues. The CDR3 nucleotides read TGTGCCAGCAGTGAACTAGCGGGCACAGATACGCAGTATTTT. It translates to CASSELAGTDTQYF.

The rearrangement links TRBV5-6 to TRBJ2-1; 9 bases are shared with TRBD2. J was trimmed by 4 bases and V by 0 bases; bases with no gene match: 2. CDR1 is SGHDT, CDR2 YYEEEE, per germline. There are 15 residues in the CDR3. The DNA of the CDR3 is TGTGCCAGCAGCTTGGTTCTAGCGGGGTACAATGAGCAGTTCTTC. Translated, it gives CASSLVLAGYNEQFF.

The CDR3 is CASSRGQVNTEAFF. The CDR3 DNA follows: TGTGCCAGCAGCAGAGGACAGGTTAACACTGAAGCTTTCTTT. The V and J genes are TRBV5-4 and TRBJ1-1, with 7 bases lining up with TRBD1. CDR3 length equals 14 residues. In germline, CDR1 is SGHNT, CDR2 YYREEE (reference sequence). The trim removed 4 bases at V and 2 bases at J, leaving 5 bases unmatched.

CDR3 nucleotides: TGCAGCGTTGACCCGGCGGGATTCTATGGCTACACCTTC. It specifies CSVDPAGFYGYTF. The gene calls are TRBV29-1 and TRBJ1-2; no clear D gene. This CDR3 spans 13 amino acids. Trimming shortened V by 3 bases and J by 4 bases, and 12 bases separated the two germline ends. Germline V lookup: CDR1 SQVTM, CDR2 ANQGSEA.

The V call is TRBV6-5, the J call TRBJ2-1, with D unresolved. Germline loops: CDR1 MNHEY, CDR2 SVGAGI. The length of the CDR3 is 13 residues. V gave up 0 bases and J gave up 5 bases, with 5 bases separating them. The DNA of the CDR3 is TGTGCCAGCAGTTACTCTGGGAACAATGAGCAGTTCTTC. It codes for CASSYSGNNEQFF.

The J gene is TRBJ2-7, the V gene TRBV7-2; 8 nucleotides match TRBD2. The V and J ends lost 1 base and 6 bases, in that order; junction bases with no gene match: 5. This CDR3 region has 14 residues. Germline-derived CDR1 and CDR2 are SGHTA and FQGNSA. As DNA, the CDR3 is TGTGCCAGCAGCTTAGTAGCGGGGAATACCGAGCAGTACTTC. This codes for CASSLVAGNTEQYF.

The chain combines TRBV2 with TRBJ2-3, with D possibly being TRBD1 or TRBD2 (5 bases each). The V and J ends lost 10 bases and 7 bases respectively, with 18 bases between them. CDR3 length: 13 residues. Germline CDR1 SNHLY, CDR2 FYNNEI. The CDR3 nucleotides read TGTGCCATCCCGGGACCCACATCCAATACGCAGTATTTT. Amino acids: CAIPGPTSNTQYF.